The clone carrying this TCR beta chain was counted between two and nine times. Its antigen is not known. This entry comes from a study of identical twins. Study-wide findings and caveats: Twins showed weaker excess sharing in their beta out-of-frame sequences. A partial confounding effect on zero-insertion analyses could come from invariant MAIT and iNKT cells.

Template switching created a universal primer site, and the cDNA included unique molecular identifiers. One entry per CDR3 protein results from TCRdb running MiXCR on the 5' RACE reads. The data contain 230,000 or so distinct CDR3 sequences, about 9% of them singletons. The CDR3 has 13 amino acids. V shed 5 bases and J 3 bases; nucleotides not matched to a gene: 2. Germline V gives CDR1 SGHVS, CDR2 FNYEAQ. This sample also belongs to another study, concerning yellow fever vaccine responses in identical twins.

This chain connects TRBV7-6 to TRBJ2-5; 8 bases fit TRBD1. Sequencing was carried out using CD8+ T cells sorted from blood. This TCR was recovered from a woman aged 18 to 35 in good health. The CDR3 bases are TGTGCCAGCAGCAAGACAGGGGAAGAGACCCAGTACTTC. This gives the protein CASSKTGEETQYF. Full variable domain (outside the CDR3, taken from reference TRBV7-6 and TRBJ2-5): GAGVSQSPRYKVTKRGQDVALRCDPISGHVSLYWYRQALGQGPEFLTYFNYEAQQDKSGLPNDRFSAERPEGSISTLTIQRTEQRDSAMYRCASSKTGEETQYFGPGTRLLVL.